A single sample gave rise to the 14 T cell receptor beta chains below, sequenced in a study of T cell responses to AZD1222 COVID-19 vaccine. The assay was immunoSEQ multiplex PCR, and TCRdb's table has in-frame clones only and misses some. The sample records around 150,000 clones, roughly 92% being singletons. The sample in question was peripheral blood, obtained on day 0 of AZD1222 vaccination. These TCRs come from an adult in good health.

J is TRBJ2-7 and V is TRBV18; the D gene is possibly TRBD1 (6 bases). The V gene lost 3 bases and the J gene lost 2 bases, with 11 bases spanning the gap. Germline values: CDR1 KGHSH, CDR2 LQKENI. The CDR3 runs to 14 residues. CDR3 bases: TGTGCCAGCTCACCTAACAGGGCCGCCTACGAGCAGTACTTC. The encoded protein is CASSPNRAAYEQYF.

The chain joins TRBV3-1 (or the pseudogene TRBV3-2) to TRBJ1-4, with 7 bases aligning to TRBD1. The V gene's germline CDR1 is LGHDT and CDR2 YNNKEL (reference sequence). The length of the CDR3 is 14 residues. The junction had 12 bases not matched to a gene; V was cut back by 10 bases and J by 7 bases. This chain's CDR3 is CATGGETGSEKLFF. CDR3 coding DNA: TGTGCCACCGGGGGGGAGACAGGGTCTGAAAAACTGTTTTTT.

The V and J genes are TRBV7-2 and TRBJ2-1; D ambiguous. The CDR3 is 15 amino acids. The germline gives CDR1 SGHTA, CDR2 FQGNSA. Trimming cost V 4 bases and J 0 bases, with 10 bases left between them. The CDR3 protein is CASSWSRSSYNEQFF. The CDR3 DNA sequence: TGTGCCAGCAGCTGGAGCAGGAGCTCCTACAATGAGCAGTTCTTC.

V and J are TRBV11-2 and TRBJ2-7; no firm D call. This CDR3 spans 14 amino acids. Germline CDR1 reads SGHAT; CDR2 reads FQNNGV. Trimming cost V 1 base and J 2 bases, with 9 bases left between them. CDR3 protein: CASSLVLATYEQYF. The CDR3 DNA reads TGTGCCAGCAGCTTAGTTTTGGCTACCTACGAGCAGTACTTC. Complete variable domain (other parts from reference TRBV11-2 and TRBJ2-7): EAGVAQSPRYKIIEKRQSVAFWCNPISGHATLYWYQQILGQGPKLLIQFQNNGVVDDSQLPKDRFSAERLKGVDSTLKIQPAKLEDSAVYLCASSLVLATYEQYFGPGTRLTVT.

The rearrangement links TRBV6-5 to TRBJ1-1; D perhaps matches TRBD1 (5 bases). V was pared by 4 bases and J by 5 bases, with 11 bases between. Germline assignment: CDR1 MNHEY and CDR2 SVGAGI. This CDR3 has 13 amino acids. The CDR3 DNA follows: TGTGCCAGCAGTTCGGCCCAGGGAACTGAAGCTTTCTTT. This translates into CASSSAQGTEAFF.

The gene calls are TRBV18 and TRBJ2-7; 7 bases are shared with TRBD1. Germline V CDR1 and CDR2: KGHSH, LQKENI. The CDR3 extends over 15 amino acids. J lost 0 bases, V lost 1 base, and 3 bases had no gene match. CDR3 amino acids: CASSPQGALSYEQYF. CDR3 DNA: TGTGCCAGCTCACCACAGGGGGCCCTCTCCTACGAGCAGTACTTC.

This clone was counted between two and nine times. V is TRBV6-2 or TRBV6-3 and J is TRBJ2-7; 8 bases map to TRBD1. This CDR3 has 12 amino acids. The V and J ends lost 5 bases and 7 bases, in that order; junction bases with no gene match: 4. Germline CDR1 reads MNHEY; CDR2 reads SVGEGT. CDR3 sequence: CASSDRGREQYF. DNA for the CDR3: TGTGCCAGCAGTGACAGGGGCAGAGAGCAGTACTTC.

This sequence joins TRBV24-1 and TRBJ2-3; no clear D gene. The germline gives CDR1 KGHDR, CDR2 SFDVKD. The germline V and J ends were trimmed by 5 bases and 5 bases, with 10 bases remaining between them. The CDR3 runs to 13 residues. The CDR3 reads CATSARDGDTQYF. The DNA of the CDR3 is TGTGCCACCAGTGCCCGCGACGGAGATACGCAGTATTTT.

V is TRBV27 and J is TRBJ2-7; perhaps D is TRBD1 or TRBD2 (6 bases each). Per the germline V gene, CDR1 is MNHEY and CDR2 is SMNVEV (reference sequence). This CDR3 is 14 amino acids long. Trimming removed 2 bases at V and 2 bases at J, with 10 bases between. CDR3 in amino acids: CASSLTGRTYEQYF. Written as DNA, the CDR3 is TGTGCCAGCAGTTTAACAGGGAGGACCTACGAGCAGTACTTC.

This rearrangement joins TRBV29-1 to TRBJ1-2, with 10 nucleotides matching TRBD1. V lost 1 base to trimming and J lost 3 bases; unmatched junction nucleotides: 11. Germline V gene lookup returns CDR1 SQVTM and CDR2 ANQGSEA. The CDR3 runs 17 residues. The CDR3 reads CSVEVNPRDRGDYGYTF. The CDR3 nucleotides are TGCAGCGTTGAAGTAAACCCTCGGGACAGGGGAGACTATGGCTACACCTTC.

The chain recombines TRBV5-1 with TRBJ1-2, with D unclear. Germline values: CDR1 SGHRS, CDR2 YFSETQ. This CDR3 contains 13 residues. The germline V and J ends were trimmed by 8 bases and 5 bases, with 16 bases remaining between them. CDR3 sequence reads: CASTLSGDYGYTF. As DNA, the CDR3 is TGCGCCAGTACACTGAGCGGGGATTATGGCTACACCTTC.

This chain joins TRBV29-1 and TRBJ1-1, with a tentative D call TRBD1 (5 bases). V lost 4 bases and J 3 bases, leaving 9 bases between the germline ends. From germline, CDR1 is SQVTM and CDR2 ANQGSEA. The CDR3 has 12 amino acids. CDR3 region: CSVGGADTEAFF. CDR3 DNA: TGCAGCGTTGGAGGGGCGGACACTGAAGCTTTCTTT.

The V gene is TRBV5-6, the J gene TRBJ2-1, with 10 bases that match TRBD2. J gave up 12 bases and V 1 base, and 10 bases lay outside the gene matches. The CDR3 runs to 15 residues. Germline CDR1 SGHDT, CDR2 YYEEEE. The CDR3 here is CASSLRTSGTRGQFF. The CDR3 DNA sequence: TGTGCCAGCAGCTTGCGCACTAGCGGGACCCGGGGGCAGTTCTTC.

J is TRBJ1-1 and V is TRBV28; D gene ambiguous. Trimming cost V 5 bases and J 10 bases, with 11 bases left between them. The CDR3 length is 11 residues. CDR1 and CDR2 (germline): MDHEN, SYDVKM. CDR3 residues: CASSRRVGAFF. CDR3 in DNA: TGTGCCAGCAGTCGTAGGGTCGGAGCTTTCTTT.